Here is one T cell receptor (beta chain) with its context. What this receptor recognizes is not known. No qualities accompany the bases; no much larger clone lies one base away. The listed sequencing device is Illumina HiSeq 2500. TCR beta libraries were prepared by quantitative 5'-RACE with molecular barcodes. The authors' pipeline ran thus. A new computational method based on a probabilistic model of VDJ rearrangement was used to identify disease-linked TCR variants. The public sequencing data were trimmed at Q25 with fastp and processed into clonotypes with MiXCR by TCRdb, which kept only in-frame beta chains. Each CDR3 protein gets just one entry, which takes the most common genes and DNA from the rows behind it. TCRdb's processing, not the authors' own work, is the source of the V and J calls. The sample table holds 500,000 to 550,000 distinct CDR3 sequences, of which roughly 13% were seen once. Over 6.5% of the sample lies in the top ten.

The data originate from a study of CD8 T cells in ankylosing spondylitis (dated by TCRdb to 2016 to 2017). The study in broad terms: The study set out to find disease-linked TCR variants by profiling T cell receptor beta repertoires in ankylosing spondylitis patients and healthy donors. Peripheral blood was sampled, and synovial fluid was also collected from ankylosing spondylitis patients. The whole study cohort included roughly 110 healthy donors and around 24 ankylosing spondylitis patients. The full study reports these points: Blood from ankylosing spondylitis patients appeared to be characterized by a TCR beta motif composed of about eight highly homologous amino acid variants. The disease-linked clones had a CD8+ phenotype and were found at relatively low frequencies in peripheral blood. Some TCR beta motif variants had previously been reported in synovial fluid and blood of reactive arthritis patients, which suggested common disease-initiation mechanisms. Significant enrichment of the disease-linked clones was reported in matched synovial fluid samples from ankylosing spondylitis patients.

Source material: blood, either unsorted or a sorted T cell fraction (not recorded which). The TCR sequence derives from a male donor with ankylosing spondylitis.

The DNA sequence follows: TGTGCCAGCAGCTTAGGACCGTCAGGGGGCGGAAGTCAGCCCCAGCATTTT. Its product reads: CASSLGPSGGGSQPQHF. This chain joins TRBV7-2 to TRBJ1-5; TRBD1 aligns with 8 central bases. CDR1 and CDR2 (SGHTA, FQGNSA) derive from the germline V gene. The CDR3 has 17 amino acids, counting the end cysteine and phenylalanine. Of all the DNA, just the CDR3 is kept, 51 bases in frame from base 1. Trimming removed 1 base from V and 6 bases from J; the gene matches leave 11 bases unexplained.